The 32 T cell receptor beta chains reported below all come from one sample, sequenced in a study of blood T cell repertoires in COVID-19 (dated by TCRdb to 2019 to 2021). The library was generated by the immunoSEQ multiplex PCR assay. The immuneACCESS repertoire file appears here via TCRdb, limited to in-frame rearrangements. These files lack a portion of the clones; in checked studies, under half of the deficit traces to unresolved V genes, and the cause of the others is not known. A total of 100,000 to 150,000 clones appear in this sample, around 81% of them only once. The ten most abundant clones make up roughly 9.7% of the sample. The sequenced material came from peripheral blood. The receptors derive from a man in his forties with active or convalescent COVID-19.

V usage is TRBV30 and J usage is TRBJ2-2, with D unclear. The CDR3 is 12 amino acids. The V end was cut by 2 bases, the J end by 6 bases, with 7 bases between. Per the germline V gene, CDR1 is GTSNPN and CDR2 is SVGIG (reference sequence). The CDR3 protein is CAWSRAPGELFF. The CDR3 region has the DNA TGTGCCTGGAGTCGAGCTCCCGGGGAGCTGTTTTTT.

This clone occurred a few times. The rearrangement uses TRBV27 and TRBJ2-7, with 7 nucleotides matching TRBD1. Germline CDR1 and CDR2: MNHEY and SMNVEV (reference sequence). J lost 5 bases, V lost 2 bases, and 9 bases had no gene match. CDR3 length: 15 residues. CDR3 in DNA: TGTGCCAGCAGTTTAGTGAGGGGGCGAAACCACGAGCAGTACTTC. Translation: CASSLVRGRNHEQYF.

V and J are TRBV27 and TRBJ2-7; maybe TRBD1 (6 bases). The CDR3 loop spans 16 amino acids. The V end lost 4 bases, the J end lost 5 bases, and 21 bases lay between the germline ends. CDR1 MNHEY and CDR2 SMNVEV come from the germline V gene (reference sequence). The CDR3 DNA reads TGTGCCAGCAGTTCCCGTTCGAGGGGACACCTAAACGAGCAGTACTTC. This gives the protein CASSSRSRGHLNEQYF.

The CDR3 region is CASSWDREYEQYF. CDR3 DNA sequence: TGTGCCAGCAGCTGGGACAGGGAGTACGAGCAGTACTTC. The V gene is TRBV5-4, the J gene TRBJ2-7; 9 nucleotides line up with TRBD1. Trimming cost V 3 bases and J 4 bases; bases outside gene matches: 2. This CDR3 has 13 amino acids. CDR1 and CDR2 (germline): SGHNT, YYREEE (reference sequence).

The rearrangement joins TRBV30 to TRBJ2-7; D is unclear. Trimming removed 2 bases from V and 5 bases from J, with 7 bases in between. The CDR3 has 11 amino acids. CDR1 is GTSNPN, CDR2 SVGIG, per germline (reference sequence). The chain's CDR3 is CAWSKRDEQYF. CDR3 nucleotides: TGTGCCTGGAGTAAACGAGACGAGCAGTACTTC.

The chain couples TRBV5-8 to TRBJ1-3; 10 nucleotides match TRBD1. From germline, CDR1 is SGHTS and CDR2 YDEGEE. With V trimmed by 2 bases and J by 2 bases, 1 base remained unmatched. This CDR3 has 15 amino acids. DNA of the CDR3: TGTGCCAGCAGCTTAGGACAGGGGGCTGGAAACACCATATATTTT. It specifies CASSLGQGAGNTIYF.

V gene TRBV7-2 combines with J gene TRBJ2-3; tentatively, D is TRBD2 (6 bases). V was pared by 7 bases and J by 4 bases, with 15 bases between. There are 14 residues in the CDR3. Germline V gene data show CDR1 as SGHTA and CDR2 as FQGNSA. The CDR3 protein is CASIPFTGADTQYF. CDR3 nucleotide sequence: TGTGCCAGCATCCCTTTCACGGGGGCAGATACGCAGTATTTT. Combining the CDR3 with reference TRBV7-2 and TRBJ2-3 gives the whole variable domain GAGVSQSPSNKVTEKGKDVELRCDPISGHTALYWYRQSLGQGLEFLIYFQGNSAPDKSGLPSDRFSAERTGGSVSTLTIQRTQQEDSAVYLCASIPFTGADTQYFGPGTRLTVL.

This chain connects TRBV6-5 to TRBJ1-2, with D possibly matching TRBD1 (5 bases). Trimming shortened V by 8 bases and J by 4 bases, and 11 bases separated the two germline ends. The CDR3 totals 12 residues. CDR1 MNHEY and CDR2 SVGAGI come from the germline V gene. The CDR3 protein is CASAGPGYGYTF. The CDR3 region has the DNA TGTGCCAGCGCGGGACCGGGCTATGGCTACACCTTC.

The chain has TRBV27 and TRBJ2-3; 8 positions match TRBD2. V gave up 5 bases and J gave up 0 bases; unmatched junction bases: 4. This CDR3 is 15 amino acids long. CDR1 is MNHEY, CDR2 SMNVEV, per germline (reference sequence). In DNA, the CDR3 is TGTGCCAGCAGTAAACTAGCGGTTAGCACAGATACGCAGTATTTT. This sequence encodes CASSKLAVSTDTQYF.

Only a few counts were recorded for this clone. The V and J genes are TRBV27 and TRBJ2-7; TRBD1 matches at 9 bases. V was clipped by 5 bases and J by 3 bases; unmatched bases: 8. The CDR3 sequence is 15 residues long. Looked up from germline, CDR1 is MNHEY and CDR2 is SMNVEV (reference sequence). The CDR3 DNA reads TGTGCCAGCAGTCCGCGGACAGGGGCCTACTACGAGCAGTACTTC. It specifies CASSPRTGAYYEQYF.

The chain joins TRBV6-1 to TRBJ1-2, with a tentative D call TRBD1 (6 bases). CDR3 length: 13 amino acids. Trimming shortened V by 0 bases and J by 10 bases, and 12 bases separated the two germline ends. From germline, CDR1 is MNHNS and CDR2 SASEGT. The CDR3 DNA follows: TGTGCCAGCAGTGAAGCACAGGGCTTAGTCTACACCTTC. Residues: CASSEAQGLVYTF.

The V and J genes are TRBV19 and TRBJ2-6; 9 bases match TRBD1. This CDR3 region has 16 residues. V gave up 6 bases and J gave up 1 base; unmatched junction bases: 4. CDR1 LNHDA and CDR2 SQIVND come from the germline V gene (reference sequence). CDR3 coding DNA: TGTGCCAGTAGAACGGGACAGGGATCTGGGGCCAACGTCCTGACTTTC. The encoded protein is CASRTGQGSGANVLTF.

The chain employs TRBV7-9 and TRBJ1-2; TRBD1 might be the D (6 bases). Germline CDR1 reads SEHNR; CDR2 reads FQNEAQ (reference sequence). This CDR3 spans 15 amino acids. The germline V and J ends were trimmed by 5 bases and 6 bases, with 19 bases remaining between them. In nucleotides, the CDR3 is TGTGCCAGCAGCAGTAGAGGGGCAGGGGAGAATGGCTACACCTTC. It is translated as CASSSRGAGENGYTF.

The chain employs TRBV7-8 and TRBJ2-7; 10 bases line up with TRBD2. The V gene's germline CDR1 is SGHVS and CDR2 FQNEAQ. CDR3 length: 16 amino acids. Losses at the gene ends were 0 bases for V and 2 bases for J; bases not matched to a gene: 4. The DNA of the CDR3 is TGTGCCAGCAGCTTAGCGAATAGCGGGGGGCCCTACGAGCAGTACTTC. The encoded protein is CASSLANSGGPYEQYF. Combining the CDR3 with reference TRBV7-8 and TRBJ2-7 gives the whole variable domain GAGVSQSPRYKVAKRGQDVALRCDPISGHVSLFWYQQALGQGPEFLTYFQNEAQLDKSGLPSDRFFAERPEGSVSTLKIQRTQQEDSAVYLCASSLANSGGPYEQYFGPGTRLTVT.

With regard to this clone: In the same sample, other DNA sequences code for this CDR3. V and J are TRBV6-5 and TRBJ2-1, with 8 bases aligning to TRBD2. CDR3 length equals 15 residues. The V and J ends lost 2 bases and 0 bases, in that order; junction bases with no gene match: 0. The germline CDR1 and CDR2 sequences are MNHEY and SVGAGI. The CDR3 DNA sequence: TGTGCCAGCAGTTACAGCGGGGGCTCCTACAATGAGCAGTTCTTC. This codes for CASSYSGGSYNEQFF.

The CDR3 region has the DNA TGTGCCAGCAGCAGCGGACAGTCGACCCAGTACTTC. This translates into CASSSGQSTQYF. This chain connects TRBV12-3 or TRBV12-4 to TRBJ2-5, with D possibly matching TRBD1 (6 bases). V was trimmed by 6 bases and J by 7 bases, leaving 12 bases between them. The CDR3 is 12 amino acids.

V and J are TRBV13 and TRBJ1-4; the D is unclear. The CDR3 runs to 16 residues. Germline loops: CDR1 PRHDT, CDR2 FYEKMQ (reference sequence). V lost 0 bases and J 0 bases, leaving 8 bases between the germline ends. The CDR3 DNA is TGTGCCAGCAGCTTAGGCTTGAGGGCAACTAATGAAAAACTGTTTTTT. It encodes CASSLGLRATNEKLFF.

The V gene is TRBV10-2, the J gene TRBJ1-1; the D is unclear. CDR1 and CDR2 (germline): WSHSY, SAAADI. There are 15 residues in the CDR3. V gave up 3 bases and J gave up 5 bases, with 16 bases separating them. The DNA of the CDR3 is TGCGCCAGCAGTGATTCGGGGTTGGGTCTAACTGAAGCTTTCTTT. The encoded protein is CASSDSGLGLTEAFF.

Comment on this clone: A read error may produce the germline difference seen at one junction end. V gene TRBV11-2 combines with J gene TRBJ2-2; tentatively, D is TRBD1 (5 bases). The CDR3 spans 16 residues. Looked up from germline, CDR1 is SGHAT and CDR2 is FQNNGV. CDR3 coding DNA: TGTGCCAGCAGCCTAGACACACAGGTTGTCCCCGGGGAGCTGTTTTTT. This translates into CASSLDTQVVPGELFF. The full variable domain, its missing parts supplied by reference TRBV11-2 and TRBJ2-2, is EAGVAQSPRYKIIEKRQSVAFWCNPISGHATLYWYQQILGQGPKLLIQFQNNGVVDDSQLPKDRFSAERLKGVDSTLKIQPAKLEDSAVYLCASSLDTQVVPGELFFGEGSRLTVL.

The chain combines TRBV15 with TRBJ1-4, with 10 bases identical to TRBD1. V shed 2 bases and J 8 bases; nucleotides not matched to a gene: 5. From germline, CDR1 is LNHNV and CDR2 YYDKDF (reference sequence). The CDR3 consists of 15 residues. CDR3 nucleotide sequence: TGTGCCACCAGCAGACCGGGACAGGGGAAGGAAAAACTGTTTTTT. Its protein is CATSRPGQGKEKLFF.

This clone was seen once. The chain uses TRBV7-2 and TRBJ1-6; 7 nucleotides align to TRBD1. After removal of 5 bases from V and 6 bases from J, the junction contained 10 bases not matched to a gene. CDR3 size: 16 residues. Germline loops: CDR1 SGHTA, CDR2 FQGNSA. CDR3 residues: CASSTSGTDLNSPLHF. The CDR3 region has the DNA TGTGCCAGCAGCACATCCGGGACAGACCTTAATTCACCCCTCCACTTT.

V and J are TRBV7-9 and TRBJ1-1, with 7 positions matching TRBD1. This CDR3 has 14 residues. V was pared by 3 bases and J by 1 base, with 2 bases of the junction left unmatched. Per germline, CDR1 SEHNR and CDR2 FQNEAQ (reference sequence). The chain's CDR3 is CASSFGTENTEAFF. CDR3 DNA sequence: TGTGCCAGCAGCTTTGGGACAGAGAACACTGAAGCTTTCTTT.

The rearrangement uses TRBV16 and TRBJ2-3, with 11 bases lining up with TRBD1. With V trimmed by 4 bases and J by 9 bases, 12 bases remained unmatched. CDR3 length: 16 amino acids. Germline V lookup: CDR1 KGHSY, CDR2 FQNENV. DNA for the CDR3: TGTGCCAGCAGCCCCCGGGGGACAGGGGGAGCCAGAACGCAGTATTTT. This codes for CASSPRGTGGARTQYF.

The rearrangement joins TRBV5-5 to TRBJ2-2; D unclear. The CDR3 spans 15 residues. Germline V lookup: CDR1 SGHKS, CDR2 YYEKEE (reference sequence). The V and J ends lost 4 bases and 2 bases respectively, with 12 bases between them. The CDR3 reads CASSVPGTNTGELFF. The CDR3 DNA sequence: TGTGCCAGCAGCGTCCCAGGAACTAACACCGGGGAGCTGTTTTTT.

This chain uses TRBV10-3 with TRBJ2-1; 12 nucleotides line up with TRBD1. The CDR3 covers 14 residues. V was pared by 7 bases and J by 7 bases, with 5 bases of the junction left unmatched. Per the germline V gene, CDR1 is ENHRY and CDR2 is SYGVKD. The CDR3 DNA reads as TGTGCCATCAAAGGGACAGGGGGCCAAAATGAGCAGTTCTTC. Protein product: CAIKGTGGQNEQFF.

The chain has TRBV2 and TRBJ1-5; tentatively, D is TRBD1 (5 bases). Germline CDR1 is SNHLY and CDR2 is FYNNEI. Trimming shortened V by 2 bases and J by 7 bases, and 15 bases separated the two germline ends. There are 15 residues in the CDR3. CDR3 sequence reads: CASSEMAGFSQPQHF. In nucleotides, the CDR3 is TGTGCCAGCAGTGAAATGGCAGGGTTCAGCCAGCCCCAGCATTTT.

This chain links TRBV19 with TRBJ1-5, with 7 bases fitting TRBD1. The germline V gene has CDR1 LNHDA and CDR2 SQIVND (reference sequence). The V gene end was trimmed by 6 bases and the J gene end by 7 bases; junction bases not matched to a gene: 24. The CDR3 loop spans 19 amino acids. CDR3 bases: TGTGCCAGTAGCGGGGGGGGACCCTCCGGGACAGACAATTTCCAGCCCCAGCATTTT. Protein: CASSGGGPSGTDNFQPQHF.

CDR3 bases: TGTGCCAGCAGTTACTCCCGACGGAGCGGCTCTGGAAACACCATATATTTT. Translating it yields CASSYSRRSGSGNTIYF. V gene TRBV6-2 or TRBV6-3 combines with J gene TRBJ1-3; D remains unclear. The CDR3 extends over 17 amino acids. Per germline, CDR1 MNHEY and CDR2 SVGEGT. The V gene lost 0 bases and the J gene lost 0 bases, with 12 bases spanning the gap.

V usage is TRBV6-2 or TRBV6-3 and J usage is TRBJ2-7; weak D call: TRBD2 (5 bases). CDR1 is MNHEY, CDR2 SVGEGT, per germline. The germline V and J ends were trimmed by 5 bases and 6 bases, with 17 bases remaining between them. The CDR3 length is 14 residues. The CDR3 here is CASSPMSEAGEQYF. CDR3 in DNA: TGTGCCAGCAGTCCCATGTCAGAGGCGGGCGAGCAGTACTTC.

This chain uses TRBV2 with TRBJ2-5, with a possible D match to TRBD1 (6 bases). The CDR3 sequence is 14 residues long. Per the germline V gene, CDR1 is SNHLY and CDR2 is FYNNEI. Between the trimmed V and J ends, which lost 3 bases and 3 bases, there was a span of 11 bases. CDR3 sequence: CASSERTVKETQYF. The DNA for the CDR3 is TGTGCCAGCAGTGAGAGGACAGTTAAAGAGACCCAGTACTTC.

This sequence joins TRBV5-1 and TRBJ1-2, with 8 bases aligning to TRBD1. The length of the CDR3 is 15 residues. With 2 bases clipped from V and 4 bases from J, the junction kept 7 bases outside the gene matches. Germline CDR1 reads SGHRS; CDR2 reads YFSETQ. CDR3 residues: CASSLDQGAAYGYTF. The CDR3 DNA is TGCGCCAGCAGCTTAGATCAGGGGGCTGCCTATGGCTACACCTTC.

The V and J genes are TRBV10-3 and TRBJ2-7, with D maybe TRBD1 (5 bases). The CDR3 is 16 residues long. V gave up 0 bases and J gave up 4 bases, with 16 bases separating them. Germline lookup yields CDR1 ENHRY and CDR2 SYGVKD. The CDR3 is CAISESRSGKGYEQYF. The CDR3 bases are TGTGCCATCAGTGAGTCGAGATCAGGGAAAGGGTACGAGCAGTACTTC.